This T cell receptor (beta chain) was recovered during a study of blood T cell repertoires in COVID-19. V lost 6 bases, J lost 2 bases, and 19 bases lay in between. There are 16 residues in the CDR3. Germline V gives CDR1 LGHDT, CDR2 YNNKEL (reference sequence). Assay used: immunoSEQ multiplex PCR; TCRdb lists only in-frame clones, some missing. The top ten hold 1.2% of the sample, which has under 300,000 clones, approximately 91% seen once. Sequencing used PBMCs or T cells enriched from blood (not recorded which). This receptor was obtained from a human donor in a cohort exposed to, infected with or recovered from COVID-19 (not recorded which). The donor label of this sample is uncertain. The chain carries TRBV3-1 (or the pseudogene TRBV3-2) and TRBJ1-2; D not certain. As DNA, the CDR3 is TGTGCCAGCAGGAAGAAGGTGGGCACTTCAAACTATGGCTACACCTTC. Amino acids: CASRKKVGTSNYGYTF.